The 14 T cell receptor beta chains in this list originate from one sample, sequenced in a study of T cells in Graves' hyperthyroidism and ophthalmopathy. TCR beta CDR3 regions were amplified from RNA. HTBI primers drove first-round RT-PCR of the TCR CDR3. Each CDR3 protein gets one entry after TCRdb re-called the multiplex PCR reads with MiXCR. The table shows 500,000 to 750,000 distinct CDR3 sequences, with more than 45% occurring only once. Specimen: peripheral blood or thyroid tissue (not recorded which). The receptors derive from a woman aged 18-29 years with Graves' hyperthyroidism.

The table lists this clonotype with many counts. V gene TRBV6-5 combines with J gene TRBJ1-2, with a tentative D call TRBD1 (6 bases). Looked up from germline, CDR1 is MNHEY and CDR2 is SVGAGI. Trimming took off 6 bases at V and 3 bases at J, with 17 bases between the two ends. The CDR3 has 15 residues. The chain's CDR3 is CASRGADRLHYGYTF. CDR3 bases: TGTGCCAGCAGGGGAGCCGACAGGCTTCACTATGGCTACACCTTC.

This clonotype came up many times. This chain links TRBV12-3 or TRBV12-4 with TRBJ2-7; unclear D gene. The V end was cut by 7 bases, the J end by 2 bases, with 12 bases between. The CDR3 covers 13 residues. The chain's CDR3 is CASTDVEAYEQYF. Written as DNA, the CDR3 is TGTGCCAGCACAGACGTTGAGGCCTACGAGCAGTACTTC.

This clonotype was recorded many times. This sequence joins TRBV4-3 and TRBJ1-1; no definite D call. This CDR3 spans 17 amino acids. Trimming pared 0 bases from V and 3 bases from J, leaving 17 bases between. In germline, CDR1 is LGHNA, CDR2 YSLEER. The CDR3 nucleotides are TGCGCCAGCAGCCAAGATCGCGGCAAACCCCTGGACACTGAAGCTTTCTTT. Encoded protein: CASSQDRGKPLDTEAFF.

The table lists this clonotype with many counts. The genes are TRBV9 and TRBJ1-3; tentatively, D is TRBD1 (6 bases). Trimming took 2 bases from V and 3 from J, leaving 15 bases between them. Germline CDR1 SGDLS, CDR2 YYNGEE. The CDR3 spans 16 residues. This CDR3 reads CASSVGGPGVGNTIYF. CDR3 in DNA: TGTGCCAGCAGCGTTGGGGGGCCTGGGGTTGGAAACACCATATATTTT.

This clonotype was detected many times. The chain combines TRBV2 with TRBJ1-5; D is perhaps TRBD1 (5 bases). Per germline, CDR1 SNHLY and CDR2 FYNNEI. The CDR3 has 14 amino acids. V was pared by 6 bases and J by 6 bases, with 15 bases between. The CDR3 spells CASRAATEPQPQHF. DNA of the CDR3: TGTGCCAGCAGAGCCGCGACAGAGCCTCAGCCCCAGCATTTT.

This clonotype was recorded at least ten times. This chain joins TRBV2 and TRBJ2-5; D perhaps matches TRBD1 (5 bases). The CDR3 has 15 residues. V was shortened by 2 bases and J by 3 bases, with 13 bases between the two germline ends. Germline CDR1 SNHLY, CDR2 FYNNEI. CDR3 sequence reads: CASSENMGREETQYF. In DNA, the CDR3 is TGTGCCAGCAGTGAAAATATGGGCAGGGAAGAGACCCAGTACTTC.

The chain carries TRBV29-1 and TRBJ1-2; 9 positions match TRBD1. The germline V gene encodes CDR1 SQVTM and CDR2 ANQGSEA. The CDR3 has 13 residues. The CDR3 DNA sequence: TGCAGTACCCCGGGACAGGGCCACCTTGGCTACACCTTC. Translating it yields CSTPGQGHLGYTF.

By sample share, this clonotype is medium-sized. The chain joins TRBV10-2 to TRBJ1-5; D not resolved. Germline V gene lookup returns CDR1 WSHSY and CDR2 SAAADI. The CDR3 has 13 residues. The ends were cut back, 0 bases at V and 6 bases at J, with 6 bases in the middle. The CDR3 protein is CASSESLGQPQHF. The CDR3 DNA reads TGCGCCAGCAGTGAGTCGTTGGGTCAGCCCCAGCATTTT.

This clonotype was seen at least ten times. V usage is TRBV7-6 and J usage is TRBJ2-5; D gene ambiguous. V shed 5 bases and J shed 0 bases, with 10 bases lying between them. The CDR3 runs to 14 residues. CDR1 and CDR2 from the germline V gene are SGHVS and FNYEAQ. CDR3 amino acids: CASSVPGYQETQYF. The CDR3 nucleotides are TGTGCCAGCAGCGTCCCCGGATACCAAGAGACCCAGTACTTC.

To note about this clonotype: Lacking the conserved final phenylalanine or tryptophan, this CDR3 likely reflects a read error. The DNA is left out, because the CDR3 cannot be placed on it with certainty; the CDR3 is given as TCRdb lists it. The genes are TRBV12-3 or TRBV12-4 and TRBJ1-3. The CDR3 is 9 residues long, counting both termini. CDR3: CASRFRLNT.

V usage is TRBV29-1 and J usage is TRBJ1-5; D is ambiguous. V was shortened by 5 bases and J by 14 bases, with 22 bases between the two germline ends. Germline V CDR1 and CDR2: SQVTM, ANQGSEA. There are 13 residues in the CDR3. The CDR3 loop reads CSVPTSGSSYEHF. As DNA, the CDR3 is TGCAGCGTTCCCACTAGCGGGAGCTCCTACGAGCATTTT.

The rearrangement uses TRBV29-1 and TRBJ2-6; D ambiguous. Looked up from germline, CDR1 is SQVTM and CDR2 is ANQGSEA. The germline V and J ends were trimmed by 5 bases and 4 bases, with 6 bases remaining between them. The CDR3 is 12 amino acids. The CDR3, as DNA: TGCAGCGTTACACAGGGGGCCAACGTCCTGACTTTC. Protein product: CSVTQGANVLTF.

Ten or more counts support this clonotype. The V gene is TRBV28, the J gene TRBJ1-3; no definite D call. V lost 5 bases and J 3 bases, leaving 11 bases between the germline ends. Germline-derived CDR1 and CDR2 are MDHEN and SYDVKM. The CDR3 extends over 14 amino acids. CDR3 DNA sequence: TGTGCCAGCAGTACCTGGGCAGTTGGAAACACCATATATTTT. Translation: CASSTWAVGNTIYF.

This clonotype was seen a single time. A read error may explain this, as a much larger clone is one base away. The V and J genes are TRBV10-3 and TRBJ2-7, with D perhaps given as TRBD1 or TRBD2 (5 bases each). Germline-derived CDR1 and CDR2 are ENHRY and SYGVKD. The CDR3 totals 13 residues. Trimming removed 3 bases from V and 2 bases from J, with 8 bases in between. CDR3 region: CAISDLGAYEQYF. CDR3 nucleotide sequence: TGTGCCATCAGTGATCTGGGGGCCTACGAGCAGTACTTC.